Listed below are T cell receptor beta chains from one sample, sequenced in a study of memory CD4+ T cells and cytomegalovirus serostatus. Libraries were prepared by immunoSEQ multiplex PCR; TCRdb keeps only in-frame clonotypes and omits some of them. The sample consists of under 50,000 clones, 70% to 80% of them appearing once. Sequencing was done on a sample of memory CD4+ T cells from blood. The receptor source for this set is an adult in good health and CMV-seropositive. The CDR3 runs from the conserved cysteine through the conserved F or W. D genes are given only for firm matches. Size is omitted from some rows. Given values are once, few, many or a class for expanded clones.

>TRBJ2-1|-|TRBV7-2|TRBD2
CASSFGGGTTNEQFF
TGTGCCAGCAGCTTTGGGGGGGGGACGACGAATGAGCAGTTCTTC
>TRBJ1-2|-|TRBV4-3|-
CASSQAALKQGYTF
TGCGCCAGCAGCCAAGCTGCCTTGAAGCAGGGCTACACCTTC
>TRBJ2-3|-|TRBV28|TRBD2
CASSWTSGPTDTQYF
TGTGCCAGCAGTTGGACTAGCGGCCCCACAGATACGCAGTATTTT
>TRBJ2-3|-|TRBV13|TRBD2
CASSRLTSGASTDTQYF
TGTGCCAGCAGCCGTCTTACTAGCGGGGCTAGCACAGATACGCAGTATTTT
>TRBJ2-1|few|TRBV7-3|TRBD2
CASSRTSGGDNEQFF
TGTGCCAGCAGCCGGACTAGCGGGGGGGACAATGAGCAGTTCTTC
>TRBJ1-4|-|TRBV5-5|TRBD1
CASSRTLQQGEGSEKLFF
TGTGCCAGCAGCCGCACTTTGCAACAGGGGGAAGGGAGTGAAAAACTGTTTTTT
>TRBJ2-1|-|TRBV7-7|-
CASSVGTYNEQFF
TGTGCTAGCAGCGTCGGGACTTACAATGAGCAGTTCTTC
>TRBJ2-1|-|TRBV5-3|TRBD1
CARSPDRSYNEQFF
TGTGCCAGAAGCCCGGACAGGTCCTACAATGAGCAGTTCTTC
>TRBJ2-7|-|TRBV7-2|-
CASSDYYEQYF
TGTGCCAGCAGCGACTACTACGAGCAGTACTTC
>TRBJ2-3|few|TRBV7-9|TRBD2
CASSTGLAGVSDTQYF
TGTGCCAGCAGCACGGGACTAGCGGGAGTCTCAGATACGCAGTATTTT
>TRBJ1-6|-|TRBV5-4|-
CASSDRTVGDSPLHF
TGTGCCAGCAGCGACCGAACAGTGGGGGATTCACCCCTCCACTTT
>TRBJ1-2|-|TRBV19|TRBD1
CASIRGQGAGGYTF
TGTGCCAGTATACGGGGACAGGGGGCCGGTGGCTACACCTTC
>TRBJ1-1|-|TRBV5-1|TRBD1
CASSRDRRRTEAFF
TGCGCCAGCAGCAGGGACAGGAGGAGGACTGAAGCTTTCTTT
>TRBJ2-1|-|TRBV7-2|-
CASRKGRANEQFF
TGTGCCAGCCGAAAGGGGCGGGCCAATGAGCAGTTCTTC
>TRBJ1-5|-|TRBV27|-
CASSLYRNQPQHF
TGTGCCAGCAGTTTATATCGCAATCAGCCCCAGCATTTT
>TRBJ1-2|-|TRBV6-5|TRBD1
CASSYSRTGGNYGYTF
TGTGCCAGCAGTTACTCAAGGACAGGGGGGAACTATGGCTACACCTTC
>TRBJ2-3|-|TRBV5-6|-
CASSFGKDTQYF
TGTGCCAGCAGCTTTGGGAAAGATACGCAGTATTTT
>TRBJ2-3|-|TRBV4-3|TRBD2
CASSQGLARVGTDTQYF
TGCGCCAGCAGCCAAGGACTAGCTCGTGTTGGCACAGATACGCAGTATTTT
>TRBJ2-1|-|TRBV9|-
CASSVGTVNEQFF
TGTGCCAGCAGCGTAGGAACCGTGAATGAGCAGTTCTTC
>TRBJ2-6|-|TRBV27|-
CASSPINYYSGANVLTF
TGTGCCAGCAGCCCTATAAATTACTACTCTGGGGCCAACGTCCTGACTTTC
>TRBJ2-5|-|TRBV5-1|TRBD2
CASSLGLAGGPETQYF
TGCGCCAGCAGCTTGGGCCTAGCGGGAGGGCCAGAGACCCAGTACTTC
>TRBJ2-3|-|TRBV5-6|-
CASSFRQVGTDTQYF
TGTGCCAGCAGCTTCAGACAGGTTGGCACAGATACGCAGTATTTT
>TRBJ2-1|few|TRBV5-6|TRBD1
CASSYYRGLTGNEQFF
TGTGCCAGCAGCTACTACAGGGGGCTTACCGGCAATGAGCAGTTCTTC
>TRBJ1-5|-|TRBV6-5|-
CASSETSLNQPQHF
TGTGCCAGCAGCGAGACATCCCTAAATCAGCCCCAGCATTTT
>TRBJ2-7|-|TRBV9|-
CASSVAPGSYGQYF
TGTGCCAGCAGCGTAGCTCCCGGCTCCTACGGGCAGTACTTC
>TRBJ2-3|-|TRBV13|-
CASRRTEIRTDTQYF
TGTGCCAGCCGTAGGACGGAGATACGCACAGATACGCAGTATTTT
>TRBJ2-7|-|TRBV4-2|-
CASSQDWPAAYEQYF
TGTGCCAGCAGCCAAGATTGGCCAGCGGCCTACGAGCAGTACTTC
>TRBJ2-5|-|TRBV11-3|-
CASSPGTDQETQYF
TGTGCCAGCAGCCCTGGGACGGATCAAGAGACCCAGTACTTC
>TRBJ2-1|-|TRBV6-5|TRBD2
CASSGELAGDNEQFF
TGTGCCAGCAGTGGAGAACTAGCGGGAGACAATGAGCAGTTCTTC